The clone carrying this T cell receptor (beta chain) was seen at least ten times. The data are from a study of T cells in Graves' hyperthyroidism and ophthalmopathy. What was amplified from RNA transcripts were TCR beta CDR3 regions. Initially, a first-round RT-PCR of the TCR CDR3 employed the HTBI primer set. TCRdb called the multiplex PCR reads again in MiXCR, with one record for every CDR3 protein. The top ten hold around 6.6% of the sample, which has about 560,000 distinct CDR3 sequences, about 15% seen once. Sequencing used blood. This sequence originates from a woman between 25 and 40 years old with Graves' hyperthyroidism.

Here the CDR3 DNA reads TGCAGTGCTCGGGTCAACTTGAACACTGAAGCTTTCTTT. This translates into CSARVNLNTEAFF. V usage is TRBV20-1 and J usage is TRBJ1-1; D not certain. Between the trimmed V and J ends, which lost 5 bases and 0 bases, there was a span of 10 bases. Per the germline V gene, CDR1 is DFQATT and CDR2 is SNEGSKA (reference sequence). The CDR3 extends over 13 amino acids.